This TCR beta chain was identified in a study of T cells in localized non-small cell lung cancer. The protocol was immunoSEQ multiplex PCR, while the TCRdb copy is restricted to in-frame clones and leaves out a portion. This table holds 100,000 or so clones, just over 90% found once. In germline, CDR1 is MRHNA, CDR2 SNTAGT. V lost 5 bases and J 9 bases, leaving 17 bases between the germline ends. This CDR3 contains 14 residues. The J gene is TRBJ2-1, the V gene TRBV6-4; D possibly corresponds to TRBD2 (6 bases). The receptor was derived from a woman between 35 and 75 years old with stage II squamous cell lung carcinoma. Sequenced material: PBMCs, taken before any cancer treatment. In DNA form, the CDR3 reads TGTGCCAGCAGTCTGGAGGGGTACTACGGTGAGCAGTTCTTC. Translating gives CASSLEGYYGEQFF.